This passage covers 17 T cell receptor beta chains from one sample sequenced in a study of prognosis after radiotherapy for stage I lung cancer (dated by TCRdb to the early 2020s). Sequenced using an Illumina HiSeq 3000. Two rounds of multiplex PCR were performed to amplify the TCR beta CDR3 region from genomic DNA. The first PCR round used primers specific to each TRBV and TRBJ gene, and the primer sequences were filed in Chinese patent CN105087789A. In-frame beta chains were kept once TCRdb had trimmed the public reads at Q25 with fastp and called clones with MiXCR. Every distinct CDR3 protein forms one entry, paired with its most common genes and DNA. Within this sample are roughly 25,000 distinct CDR3 sequences, with roughly 35% of them counted one time only. Around 62% of the sample lies in the top ten. The material was PBMCs, obtained before or after stereotactic body radiation therapy (not recorded which). All receptors derive from a donor over 45 with non-small cell lung cancer.

This clonotype was found once. The rearrangement uses TRBV2 and TRBJ1-5; 10 bases agree with TRBD1. This CDR3 contains 15 residues. Germline-derived CDR1 and CDR2 are SNHLY and FYNNEI. V gave up 0 bases and J gave up 6 bases; unmatched junction bases: 2. This CDR3 is CASSEAGQGSQPQHF. The CDR3 region has the DNA TGTGCCAGCAGTGAAGCGGGACAGGGGAGTCAGCCCCAGCATTTT.

This clonotype was recorded many times. CDR3: CASSQAVLTYEQYF. The CDR3 nucleotides are TGCGCCAGCAGCCAAGCGGTCCTAACCTACGAGCAGTACTTC. The chain recombines TRBV4-3 with TRBJ2-7; D is ambiguous. Per germline, CDR1 LGHNA and CDR2 YSLEER. Trimming removed 1 base from V and 2 bases from J, with 9 bases in between. The CDR3 covers 14 residues.

The table lists this clonotype with many counts. The chain couples TRBV12-3 or TRBV12-4 to TRBJ2-1; D ambiguous. This CDR3 comprises 12 residues. V dropped 6 bases and J dropped 9 bases, with 12 bases sitting between them. Here the CDR3 reads CASRRPNGEQFF. The CDR3 DNA is TGTGCCAGCAGGAGACCCAACGGTGAGCAGTTCTTC.

This clonotype was seen a few times. The chain joins TRBV20-1 to TRBJ2-3; D ambiguous. This CDR3 has 13 amino acids. The V and J ends lost 5 bases and 0 bases respectively, with 9 bases between them. Germline CDR1 DFQATT, CDR2 SNEGSKA (reference sequence). The CDR3 DNA sequence: TGCAGTGCTCTCCCCCTTAGCACAGATACGCAGTATTTT. Its translation: CSALPLSTDTQYF.

This chain joins TRBV27 and TRBJ2-7; a possible D gene is TRBD2 (7 bases). V lost 2 bases, J lost 3 bases, and 11 bases lay in between. Germline CDR1 and CDR2: MNHEY and SMNVEV (reference sequence). This CDR3 is built from 14 residues. Written as DNA, the CDR3 is TGTGCCAGCAGTTTAAGGGGGGGGGTCTACGAGCAGTACTTC. It yields the protein CASSLRGGVYEQYF.

The genes are TRBV12-3 or TRBV12-4 and TRBJ1-3; D not resolved. The CDR3 has 15 amino acids. V was clipped by 6 bases and J by 7 bases, with 19 bases between them. CDR3 region: CASRPGKALGNTIYF. For the CDR3, the DNA is TGTGCCAGCAGGCCGGGAAAGGCCTTGGGGAACACCATATATTTT.

To note about this clonotype: This may come from a read error, since a much larger clone is one base off. The rearrangement links TRBV18 to TRBJ1-1; 8 bases are a match to TRBD1. The germline V gene has CDR1 KGHSH and CDR2 LQKENI. CDR3 length equals 18 residues. The CDR3 DNA is TGTGCCAGCTCACCTCACACCCCCTTGGACAGGGAGAGCACTGAAGCTTCCTTT. Protein sequence: CASSPHTPLDRESTEASF.

The genes are TRBV19 and TRBJ2-1; D perhaps matches TRBD2 (5 bases). The CDR3 totals 15 residues. Trimming stripped 0 bases from V and 0 bases from J, with 6 bases between. Per germline, CDR1 LNHDA and CDR2 SQIVND (reference sequence). CDR3 amino acids: CASSIDDYSYNEQFF. CDR3 in DNA: TGTGCCAGTAGTATAGATGACTACTCCTACAATGAGCAGTTCTTC.

This clonotype has ten or more counts. This rearrangement joins TRBV9 to TRBJ1-4, with D possibly TRBD1 on 5 matching bases. Germline CDR1 and CDR2: SGDLS and YYNGEE. V was clipped by 0 bases and J by 9 bases, with 12 bases between them. The CDR3 is 14 amino acids. In DNA, the CDR3 is TGTGCCAGCAGCGTAGGTCCAGGGTCGAAAAAACTGTTTTTT. This codes for CASSVGPGSKKLFF. Combining the CDR3 with reference TRBV9 and TRBJ1-4 gives the whole variable domain DSGVTQTPKHLITATGQRVTLRCSPRSGDLSVYWYQQSLDQGLQFLIQYYNGEERAKGNILERFSAQQFPDLHSELNLSSLELGDSALYFCASSVGPGSKKLFFGSGTQLSVL.

The chain links TRBV6-1 to TRBJ2-7; D is tentatively TRBD1 or TRBD2 (5 bases each). Germline CDR1 MNHNS, CDR2 SASEGT. The germline V and J ends were trimmed by 3 bases and 6 bases, with 9 bases remaining between them. The CDR3 covers 12 residues. CDR3 sequence (DNA): TGTGCCAGCAGTGATCCGGGGCGCGAGCAGTACTTC. Its translation is CASSDPGREQYF.

To note about this clonotype: Since a far larger clone is one base different, this is likely a read error. J is TRBJ2-7 and V is TRBV6-9, with 10 bases that match TRBD1. This CDR3 has 20 amino acids. Germline V gene lookup returns CDR1 MNHGY and CDR2 SVAAGI. After removal of 3 bases from V and 6 bases from J, the junction contained 23 bases not matched to a gene. CDR3 region: CASSYEALNPSGQGRVEQYF. The CDR3 coding sequence is TGTGCCAGCAGTTACGAGGCGCTGAACCCGTCGGGACAGGGGCGGGTCGAGCAGTACTTC.

This clonotype occurred many times. The CDR3: CATTPYSQGAGSNQPQHF. CDR3 nucleotide sequence: TGTGCCACGACCCCGTACTCCCAGGGGGCCGGAAGCAATCAGCCCCAGCATTTT. The chain links TRBV19 to TRBJ1-5; TRBD1 aligns across 8 bases. V lost 10 bases to trimming and J lost 1 base; unmatched junction nucleotides: 18. This CDR3 has 18 amino acids. Germline V gene sequence: CDR1 LNHDA, CDR2 SQIVND (reference sequence).

This clonotype showed up many times. The rearrangement uses TRBV5-1 and TRBJ1-6; D is uncertain. Per the germline V gene, CDR1 is SGHRS and CDR2 is YFSETQ. Trimming took 2 bases from V and 11 from J, leaving 11 bases between them. The CDR3 consists of 13 residues. This CDR3 reads CASSLRVEAPLHF. For the CDR3, the DNA is TGCGCCAGCAGCTTACGTGTCGAGGCACCCCTCCACTTT.

Note on this clonotype: One end of the junction does not line up with germline, which may come from a read error. J is TRBJ1-6 and V is TRBV6-9; D is uncertain. The CDR3 consists of 15 residues. Germline V CDR1 and CDR2: MNHGY, SVAAGI. CDR3 sequence: CASSYIEAGDSPIHF. For the CDR3, the DNA is TGTGCCAGCAGTTACATAGAGGCTGGTGATTCACCCATCCACTTT.

This clonotype was seen ten or more times. This rearrangement joins TRBV20-1 to TRBJ1-2; the D gene is possibly TRBD1 (5 bases). Germline values: CDR1 DFQATT, CDR2 SNEGSKA (reference sequence). The CDR3 has 15 residues. Trimming stripped 1 base from V and 0 bases from J, with 12 bases between. Written as DNA, the CDR3 is TGCAGTGCTAGAGTCCCGGGACGGCCTAACTATGGCTACACCTTC. This sequence encodes CSARVPGRPNYGYTF.

This clonotype occurred many times. The rearrangement uses TRBV7-2 and TRBJ1-3, with TRBD1 matching 8 bases. V lost 8 bases to trimming and J lost 4 bases; unmatched junction nucleotides: 4. CDR3 length equals 13 residues. Germline lookup yields CDR1 SGHTA and CDR2 FQGNSA. CDR3 sequence reads: CASRRTGGNTIYF. For the CDR3, the DNA is TGTGCCAGCCGTAGGACAGGGGGAAACACCATATATTTT.

By proportion, this clonotype is medium-sized. The chain combines TRBV6-2 or TRBV6-3 with TRBJ1-2; maybe TRBD1 (6 bases). Germline CDR1 is MNHEY and CDR2 is SVGEGT. V was clipped by 6 bases and J by 7 bases, with 18 bases between them. The CDR3 sequence is 14 residues long. DNA for the CDR3: TGTGCCAGCAGCCGCTCGCCCAGGGGCATTGGCTACACCTTC. Translation gives CASSRSPRGIGYTF.